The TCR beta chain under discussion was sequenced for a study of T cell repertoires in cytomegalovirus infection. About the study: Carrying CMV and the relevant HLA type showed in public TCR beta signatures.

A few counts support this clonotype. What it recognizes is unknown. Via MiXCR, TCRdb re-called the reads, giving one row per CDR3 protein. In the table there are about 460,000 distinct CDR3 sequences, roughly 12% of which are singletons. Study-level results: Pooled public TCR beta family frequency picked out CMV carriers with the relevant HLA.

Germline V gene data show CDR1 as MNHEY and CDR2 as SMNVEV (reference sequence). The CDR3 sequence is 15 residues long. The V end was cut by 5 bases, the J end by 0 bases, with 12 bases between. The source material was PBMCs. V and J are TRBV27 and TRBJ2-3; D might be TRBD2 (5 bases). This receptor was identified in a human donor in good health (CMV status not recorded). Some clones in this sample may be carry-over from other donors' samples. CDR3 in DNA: TGTGCCAGCAGTCCGGGATCCGCGAGCACAGATACGCAGTATTTT. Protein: CASSPGSASTDTQYF.